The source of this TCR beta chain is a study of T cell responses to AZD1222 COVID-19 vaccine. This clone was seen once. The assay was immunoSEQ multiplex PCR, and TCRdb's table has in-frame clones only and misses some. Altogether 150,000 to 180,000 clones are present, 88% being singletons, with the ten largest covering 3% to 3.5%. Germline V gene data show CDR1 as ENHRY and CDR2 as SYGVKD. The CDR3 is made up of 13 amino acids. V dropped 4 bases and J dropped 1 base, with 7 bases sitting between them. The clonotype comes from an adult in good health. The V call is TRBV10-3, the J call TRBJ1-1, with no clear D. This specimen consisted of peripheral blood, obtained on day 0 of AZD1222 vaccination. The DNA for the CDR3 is TGTGCCATCAGTGTTAAGGGGAACACTGAAGCTTTCTTT. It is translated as CAISVKGNTEAFF.